The 4 T cell receptor beta chains below all came from one sample that was sequenced in a study of blood T cell repertoires in COVID-19. Profiling relied on immunoSEQ multiplex PCR, and the TCRdb table lists in-frame clones only, not all of them. Among 120,000 to 150,000 clones listed, about nine tenths were seen once. What was sequenced was peripheral blood. The receptors shown here come from a man aged 45-65 years with active or convalescent COVID-19.

This chain joins TRBV9 and TRBJ2-1, with a weak D call TRBD1 (5 bases). The CDR3 has 16 residues. The ends were cut back, 0 bases at V and 7 bases at J, with 17 bases in the middle. Germline loops: CDR1 SGDLS, CDR2 YYNGEE. CDR3 in amino acids: CASSVGSGSSVNEQFF. CDR3 DNA sequence: TGTGCCAGCAGCGTAGGTTCAGGGTCCTCTGTGAATGAGCAGTTCTTC.

The chain employs TRBV10-3 and TRBJ2-1; 8 bases align to TRBD2. The CDR3 is made up of 14 amino acids. V was pared by 0 bases and J by 5 bases, with 0 bases of the junction left unmatched. Germline V CDR1 and CDR2: ENHRY, SYGVKD. The CDR3 here is CAISESTSDNEQFF. The CDR3 DNA is TGTGCCATCAGTGAGTCGACTAGCGACAATGAGCAGTTCTTC.

This clone was observed a few times. The chain joins TRBV11-2 to TRBJ1-4; tentatively, D is TRBD1 (5 bases). The germline gives CDR1 SGHAT, CDR2 FQNNGV. CDR3 length: 19 amino acids. V lost 4 bases, J lost 1 base, and 22 bases lay in between. In DNA form, the CDR3 reads TGTGCCAGCAGCTACAGACCGGCAGGGAACTTAGGAACTAATGAAAAACTGTTTTTT. Translated: CASSYRPAGNLGTNEKLFF.

V and J are TRBV7-3 and TRBJ1-1; D is ambiguous. Trimming removed 2 bases from V and 1 base from J, with 11 bases in between. Per germline, CDR1 SGHTA and CDR2 FQGTGA. The CDR3 is 15 amino acids. Here the CDR3 DNA reads TGTGCCAGCAGCTTATGGGCCTTCCAGAACACTGAAGCTTTCTTT. It specifies CASSLWAFQNTEAFF.